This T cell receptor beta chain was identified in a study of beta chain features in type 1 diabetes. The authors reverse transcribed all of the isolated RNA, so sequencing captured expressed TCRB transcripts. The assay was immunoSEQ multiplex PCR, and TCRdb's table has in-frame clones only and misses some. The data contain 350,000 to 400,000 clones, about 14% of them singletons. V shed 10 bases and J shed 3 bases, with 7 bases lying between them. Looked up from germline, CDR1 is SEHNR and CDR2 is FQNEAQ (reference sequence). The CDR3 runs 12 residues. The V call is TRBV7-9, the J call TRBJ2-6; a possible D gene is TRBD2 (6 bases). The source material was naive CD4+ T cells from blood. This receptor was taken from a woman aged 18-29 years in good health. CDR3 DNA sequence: TGTGCCACCGGGGGTGGGGCCAACGTCCTGACTTTC. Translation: CATGGGANVLTF.